These T cell receptor beta chains were read from a single sample in a study of blood T cell repertoires in COVID-19. Profiling relied on immunoSEQ multiplex PCR, and the TCRdb table lists in-frame clones only, not all of them. The table has more than 120,000 clones, over 70% seen once. The sample consisted of peripheral blood. These receptors all stem from a man aged 50-60 years who had recovered from COVID-19. Each CDR3 is given with its conserved first and last residue. A clone size is listed for some rows: how often the clone was seen (once, few, many), or a class if it is expanded.

>once|TRBJ1-3|TRBV3-1/TRBV3-2
CASSLSLSGTIYF
>-|TRBJ2-7|TRBV6-2/TRBV6-3
CASSQPFLQRTGDRREQYF
>-|TRBJ1-1|TRBV10-3
CAISGGGFMNTEAFF
>-|TRBJ2-7|TRBV4-3
CASSQDHRKGSSGARFYEQYF
>-|TRBJ2-7|TRBV9
CASSPSGGPFESYEQYF
>-|TRBJ2-2|TRBV2
CASSESVRVFF
>-|TRBJ1-6|TRBV5-4
CASSPGGTGYSPLHF
>-|TRBJ1-5|TRBV2
CASRGALPPQHF
>-|TRBJ1-4|TRBV25-1
CASSARQGAGEKLFF
>-|TRBJ2-3|TRBV5-5
CASSYFLRGGSTDTQYF
>-|TRBJ1-2|TRBV5-4
CASSLAQGSFHDGYTF
>-|TRBJ2-5|TRBV14
CASSRPQGPETQYF
>few|TRBJ1-1|TRBV6-5
CASTRLTNTEAFF
>-|TRBJ2-5|TRBV2
CASRREEETQYF
>-|TRBJ2-1|TRBV12-3/TRBV12-4
CASSPSLVQEQFF
>-|TRBJ2-2|TRBV2
CASSEALLASGGHTGELFF
>-|TRBJ1-5|TRBV19
CASSPSHGGDQPQHF
>-|TRBJ1-1|TRBV4-3
CASSQDSRDRGRTEAFF
>-|TRBJ2-7|TRBV9
CASSAYEPSYEQYF
>-|TRBJ1-1|TRBV9
CASSVARGSQAFF
>-|TRBJ1-6|TRBV5-4
CASSSRGGLRSSYNSPLHF
>-|TRBJ1-1|TRBV5-4
CASSPRDSNTEAFF
>-|TRBJ2-5|TRBV19
CASSILNAAQETQYF
>-|TRBJ2-5|TRBV6-6
CASSYGQGARETQYF
>once|TRBJ1-2|TRBV7-2
CASSLRGFNYGYTF
>-|TRBJ2-7|TRBV5-1
CASSHPGMGEQYF
>-|TRBJ1-1|TRBV11-3
CASSSAGLRNTEAFF
>few|TRBJ1-1|TRBV14
CASSLQAPYTEAFF
>-|TRBJ1-2|TRBV3-1/TRBV3-2
CASSQDRGIVYGYTF
>-|TRBJ1-4|TRBV4-1
CASSLPGQGAQGEKLFF
>-|TRBJ1-6|TRBV30
CAWRPGDWRSYNSPLHF
>-|TRBJ2-2|TRBV5-4
CASSWGQGSNTGELFF
>-|TRBJ2-7|TRBV5-4
CASSLDLAGGHEQYF
>once|TRBJ2-7|TRBV21-1
CASSERQGEETEQYF
>-|TRBJ2-1|TRBV15
CATSREAGSEQFF
>few|TRBJ1-2|TRBV1
CTSSQAEGVEAF
>-|TRBJ1-1|TRBV7-3
CASSFSGSIPLSSEAFF
>-|TRBJ2-3|TRBV9
CASSSTPGLAGGYTDTQYF
>-|TRBJ1-2|TRBV19
CASSRQGLGYTF
>-|TRBJ2-7|TRBV18
CASSPPNRGYEQYF
>-|TRBJ2-5|TRBV15
CATSRDPIAGRETQYF
>once|TRBJ1-2|TRBV4-3
CASSQERTGVYGYTF
>-|TRBJ2-7|TRBV6-5
CASSYLASHYEQYF
>-|TRBJ2-5|TRBV11-2
CASSLGVIQETQYF
>-|TRBJ2-1|TRBV9
CASSSFTQGNEQFF
>-|TRBJ1-2|TRBV6-5
CASKRENSYTF
>-|TRBJ2-1|TRBV19
CASSYHGGVLYNEQFF
>-|TRBJ2-1|TRBV7-6
CASSLQGNEQFF
>few|TRBJ1-1|TRBV27
CASSLKGTTQLRNTEAFF
>-|TRBJ2-2|TRBV11-2
CASSRQGARTGELFF
>-|TRBJ1-1|TRBV7-6
CASRLGVNTEAFF
>-|TRBJ2-3|TRBV18
CASSPSGGTDTQYF
>-|TRBJ1-6|TRBV11-3
CASSARPYSGNSPLHF